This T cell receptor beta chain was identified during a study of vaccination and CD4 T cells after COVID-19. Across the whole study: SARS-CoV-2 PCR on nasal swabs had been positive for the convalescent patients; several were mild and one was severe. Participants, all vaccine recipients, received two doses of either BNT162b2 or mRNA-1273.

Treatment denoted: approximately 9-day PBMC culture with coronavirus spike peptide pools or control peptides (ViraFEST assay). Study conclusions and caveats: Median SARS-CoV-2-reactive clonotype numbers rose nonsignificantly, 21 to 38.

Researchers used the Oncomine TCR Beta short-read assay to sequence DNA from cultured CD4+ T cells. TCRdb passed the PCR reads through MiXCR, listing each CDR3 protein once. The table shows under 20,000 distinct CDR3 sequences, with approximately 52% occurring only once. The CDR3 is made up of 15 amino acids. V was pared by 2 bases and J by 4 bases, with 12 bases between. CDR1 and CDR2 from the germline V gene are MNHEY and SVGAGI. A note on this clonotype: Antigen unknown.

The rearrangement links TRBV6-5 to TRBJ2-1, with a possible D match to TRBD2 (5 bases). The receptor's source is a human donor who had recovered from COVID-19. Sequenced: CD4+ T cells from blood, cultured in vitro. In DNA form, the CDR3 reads TGTGCCAGCAGTTACGAGGCGGGCAGTTACAATGAGCAGTTCTTC. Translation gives CASSYEAGSYNEQFF.